Given below is one TCR beta chain in context. The study ran its PCR with 60 Vbeta and 13 Jbeta primers. Some clones are missing from TCRdb's copy, which holds only in-frame ones; the method was immunoSEQ multiplex PCR. The sample contains 99,000 or so clones, approximately 79% of which appear only once. In nominal health when sampled, donors likely had unrecorded immune exposures nonetheless. This specimen belongs to a study of cytomegalovirus exposure and HLA in healthy donors. Germline V CDR1 and CDR2: MNHNY, SVGAGI (reference sequence). There are 11 residues in the CDR3. Trimming shortened V by 5 bases and J by 3 bases, and 4 bases separated the two germline ends.

Sample: PBMCs. This clonotype originated in a man aged 55-75 years in good health and CMV-seropositive. The chain employs TRBV6-6 and TRBJ1-1; D is uncertain. CDR3 residues: CASSPDTEAFF. The DNA of the CDR3 is TGTGCCAGCAGTCCGGACACTGAAGCTTTCTTT.